This TCR beta chain was found in a study of vaccination and CD4 T cells after COVID-19 (dated by TCRdb to the early 2020s). About the study as a whole: Every convalescent patient had a positive nasal swab PCR test for SARS-CoV-2, with mild disease in 8 to 10 patients and severe disease in one. Post-COVID blood samples were collected from convalescent patients a median of around 100 days after diagnosis, with a range of about 35 to 161 days. In roughly eleven COVID-19 convalescent patients and a handful of infection-naive healthy vaccine recipients, the spike-specific CD4+ TCR repertoire before mRNA vaccination was compared with the repertoire after mRNA vaccination. The convalescent cohort comprised six males and four females, including two Hispanic individuals, seven Caucasians, two Asians and one multiracial person. Control cultures used a CEFX viral epitope pool as positive control, an HIV-1 Nef peptide pool as negative control, or no peptide. Participants received two doses of either the Pfizer-BioNTech BNT162b2 vaccine (n=8) or the Moderna mRNA-1273 vaccine (n=2). For stimulating the cultures, overlapping spike peptide pools were used, derived from SARS-CoV-2 as well as from the common cold coronaviruses HCoV-NL63, HCoV-OC43 and HCoV-229E. Post-vaccine blood samples were taken a median of around 77 days after the second vaccine dose, with a range of 14 to 241 days. The paper's findings and limits, for the study overall: Of the vaccine-specific clones found in convalescent patients, nearly all (304 of 307) were mono-reactive for SARS-CoV-2 spike instead of being cross-reactive with common cold coronaviruses. The median number of SARS-CoV-2-reactive clonotypes rose from around 22 after infection to a few dozen after vaccination, but the change was not significant. In convalescent patients, a median approximately 83% of post-vaccine SARS-CoV-2-reactive clones were detected only after vaccination, and vaccine-specific priming was suggested by this finding. Only a relatively small number of convalescent patients were included in the study, and early timepoints following natural infection were not analyzed.

The treatment or condition label, as the study defines it: approximately nine-day PBMC culture with coronavirus spike peptide pools or control peptides (ViraFEST assay). To expand antigen-specific T cells with peptide pools and then pick out the expanded clonotypes through TCR sequencing, the study relied on the ViraFEST assay. The positive SARS-CoV-2 PCR tests of the convalescent patients were dated from March to December 2020, before the Alpha, Beta and Delta variants emerged in the United States. PBMCs were cultured at roughly 2 million per well in IMDM supplemented with 5% human AB serum and about 10 IU/ml IL-2, with approximately 10 ug/ml peptide pools added. On days 3 and 7, half of the culture medium was replaced with fresh IL-2-containing medium. After less than 12 days of culture, CD4+ T cells were isolated by negative selection using the EasySep CD4+ T cell isolation kit. PBMCs were separated from whole blood using Ficoll-Paque Plus gradient centrifugation and then either used fresh or cryopreserved at -140C. In general, triplicate wells were set up for every culture condition.

The library came from PCR. DNA from cultured CD4+ T cells underwent TCR sequencing with the Oncomine TCR Beta short-read assay at the Johns Hopkins FTIC core. The QIAamp micro DNA kit was used to extract genomic DNA from the cultured CD4+ T cells. Oncomine TCR Beta libraries made from cultured CD4+ T cells were pooled using unique dual indexes and sequenced on an Illumina iSeq 100. The original pipeline was this. Non-productive sequences were removed, and CDR3s not starting with C, not ending with F or W, or shorter than 7 amino acids were discarded. The MANAFEST web application identified antigen-specific clonotypes by comparing peptide-stimulated wells against reference wells and other culture wells. To be called positive, a clone needed an FDR below 0.05, an odds ratio above 5, and a productive frequency above 0.1% in at least two of three replicate wells. Cross-reactive clonotypes were defined as significantly expanded in both SARS-CoV-2 spike wells and at least one common cold coronavirus spike condition. Using R version 3.6.1, CDR3 homology was evaluated through Levenshtein distances (stringdist) along with unrooted phylogenetic trees (ape). In TCRdb, the public reads were trimmed at Q25 with fastp and aligned with MiXCR, with productive beta chains retained. CDR3 protein sequences are deduplicated, and each keeps its most common genes and DNA. The V and J calls and clone size come from TCRdb's table, not from the authors' own analysis. The sample table shows some 10,000 distinct CDR3 sequences, and 64% are seen once. The ten largest clones capture roughly 35% of the sample.

In the case of this clonotype: What antigen it recognizes has not been identified. Base qualities are not at hand, and no much larger clone is one base apart.

Sequences were obtained from CD4+ T cells from blood, cultured in vitro. The TCR was taken from a human donor who had recovered from COVID-19.

The CDR3 protein sequence reads: CASSYGANTGELFF. The DNA sequence is given as TGTGCCAGCAGTTACGGGGCGAACACCGGGGAGCTGTTTTTT. Here the chain combines TRBV2 and TRBJ2-2; TRBD2 is a possible D gene, resting on 5 matching bases. The junction carries 7 bases between V and J, which are trimmed by 5 bases and 0 bases respectively. CDR1 and CDR2 are read off the germline V gene as SNHLY and FYNNEI. Including cysteine and phenylalanine, the CDR3 has 14 amino acids. The only DNA kept is the CDR3, 42 bases in frame from the first base.